This T cell receptor beta chain is from a study of blood T cells in healthy people across ages. Across the study: Per every two T cells, about one barcoded beta molecule was captured by template switching. Study results and caveats: Per million T cells, TCR beta diversity dropped roughly linearly as age increased.

With a J-beta primer mix and a sample-barcoded 5' primer, a second PCR ran roughly 7 to 11 cycles. Each of the cDNA molecules was tagged by a template-switch adaptor with 12 random nucleotides. Via MiXCR, TCRdb re-called the 5' RACE reads, giving one row per CDR3 protein. The sample holds about 580,000 distinct CDR3 sequences, 45% to 55% seen once. J lost 5 bases, V lost 6 bases, and 2 bases had no gene match. CDR3 length: 12 amino acids. Comments on this clonotype: Its specificity is unknown.

This TCR was sampled from an elderly man in good health. Sequenced sample: blood. V is TRBV12-3 or TRBV12-4 and J is TRBJ1-1, with 8 bases aligning to TRBD1. The CDR3 region is CASRRQGTEAFF. The CDR3 bases are TGTGCCAGCAGACGACAGGGGACTGAAGCTTTCTTT.